A single sample gave rise to the 13 T cell receptor beta chains below, sequenced in a study of CXCR3-negative and CXCR3-positive naive CD8 T cells. UMI labels and 5' RACE were used to prepare the TRB cDNA libraries. TCRdb re-called the 5' RACE reads, yielding one record per CDR3 amino acid sequence without DNA. The data include approximately 90,000 distinct CDR3 sequences; the top ten clones carry approximately 0.53%. Broader study findings: More hydrophobic TRB CDR3s were found in CXCR3-positive naive cells than in CXCR3-negative naive cells.

These receptors have no known antigen. The specimen was naive CXCR3+ CD8+ T cells from blood. Subset in this sample: CD45RO-CCR7+CD27+CD95- naive CD8+ T cells expressing CXCR3 (TNR3+). The receptors were sampled from a human donor in good health. Some clones in this sample may be carry-over from other donors' samples.

The chain employs TRBV13 and TRBJ2-2; the D call of TRBD2 rests on TCRdb alone, since no DNA is present to check it. The CDR3 runs to 16 residues. Looked up from germline, CDR1 is PRHDT and CDR2 is FYEKMQ (reference sequence). The CDR3 region is CASSANEGENTGELFF. Full variable domain (rest looked up from reference TRBV13 and TRBJ2-2): AAGVIQSPRHLIKEKRETATLKCYPIPRHDTVYWYQQGPGQDPQFLISFYEKMQSDKGSIPDRFSAQQFSDYHSELNMSSLELGDSALYFCASSANEGENTGELFFGEGSRLTVL.

The chain has TRBV6-2 or TRBV6-3 and TRBJ2-7. The CDR3 spans 12 residues. The germline V gene has CDR1 MNHEY and CDR2 SVGEGT. The CDR3 loop reads CASSSWTAEQYF.

V usage is TRBV6-5 and J usage is TRBJ2-7; TCRdb reports TRBD2, a call that lacks DNA to check it against. CDR3 length: 14 residues. In germline, CDR1 is MNHEY, CDR2 SVGAGI. CDR3 loop: CASSYSWAIDEQYF.

This chain connects TRBV27 to TRBJ2-5; absent DNA, TCRdb's TRBD2 call cannot be checked. Germline values: CDR1 MNHEY, CDR2 SMNVEV (reference sequence). CDR3 length equals 16 residues. CDR3 in amino acids: CASSHGWREGVETQYF.

This sequence joins TRBV7-6 and TRBJ2-1; TCRdb lists TRBD2, though no DNA is available to test this call. The CDR3 consists of 16 residues. Germline V lookup: CDR1 SGHVS, CDR2 FNYEAQ. Here the CDR3 reads CASSLWNRVGSNEQFF.

The CDR3 here is CASSLEAELTEAFF. This chain connects TRBV5-6 to TRBJ1-1. CDR3 size: 14 residues. Germline loops: CDR1 SGHDT, CDR2 YYEEEE.

The chain carries TRBV12-3 or TRBV12-4 and TRBJ1-5. This CDR3 has 17 amino acids. CDR3 sequence reads: CASSLGIRSLRNQPQHF.

The gene calls are TRBV20-1 and TRBJ2-5. The germline gives CDR1 DFQATT, CDR2 SNEGSKA (reference sequence). This CDR3 is 13 amino acids long. Here the CDR3 reads CSARDRRQETQYF.

This sequence joins TRBV12-3 or TRBV12-4 and TRBJ2-1; TCRdb outputs TRBD1, but without DNA this stays unchecked. The CDR3 runs to 14 residues. This chain's CDR3 is CASSRTGTGDEQFF.

The chain recombines TRBV6-5 with TRBJ2-1; TCRdb's assignment of TRBD2 cannot be checked, as there is no DNA. There are 15 residues in the CDR3. CDR1 and CDR2 from the germline V gene are MNHEY and SVGAGI. The CDR3 spells CASSSGTSGGKAQFF.

The chain links TRBV28 to TRBJ1-2. This CDR3 is 12 amino acids long. Germline V CDR1 and CDR2: MDHEN, SYDVKM. This CDR3 reads CASSPDKDGYTF.

J is TRBJ2-3 and V is TRBV7-9; TCRdb outputs TRBD2, but without DNA this stays unchecked. Germline V lookup: CDR1 SEHNR, CDR2 FQNEAQ (reference sequence). The CDR3 contains 17 residues. CDR3 region: CASSPVAQITFVDTQYF.

The chain joins TRBV7-7 to TRBJ2-5. The germline V gene has CDR1 SSHAT and CDR2 FNYEAQ (reference sequence). The CDR3 loop spans 14 amino acids. CDR3 residues: CASSFPAVQETQYF.